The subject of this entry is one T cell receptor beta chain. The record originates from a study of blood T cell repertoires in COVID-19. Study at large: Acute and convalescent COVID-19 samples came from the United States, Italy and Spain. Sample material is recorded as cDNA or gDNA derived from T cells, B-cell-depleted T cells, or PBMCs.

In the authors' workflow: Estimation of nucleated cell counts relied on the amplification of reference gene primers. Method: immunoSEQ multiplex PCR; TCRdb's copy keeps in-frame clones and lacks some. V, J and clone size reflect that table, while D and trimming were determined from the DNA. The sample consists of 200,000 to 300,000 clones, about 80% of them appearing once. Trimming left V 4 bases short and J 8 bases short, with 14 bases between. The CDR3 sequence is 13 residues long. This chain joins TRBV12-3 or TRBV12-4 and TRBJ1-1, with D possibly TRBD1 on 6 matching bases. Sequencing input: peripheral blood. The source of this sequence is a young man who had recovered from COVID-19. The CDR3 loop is CASSYGGQLEAFF. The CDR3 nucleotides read TGTGCCAGCAGTTACGGGGGGCAGCTCGAAGCTTTCTTT.